One sample yielded the 30 T cell receptor beta chains listed below, sequenced in a study of CXCR3-negative and CXCR3-positive naive CD8 T cells. Study-level findings and limits: Greater hydrophobicity was found in TRB CDR3s of CXCR3-positive naive cells than of CXCR3-negative naive cells.

UMI labels and 5' RACE were used to prepare the TRB cDNA libraries. TCRdb reprocessed the 5' RACE reads, with one entry per CDR3 protein and no DNA. The sample has just under 90,000 distinct CDR3 sequences; the top ten hold under 0.95%. The antigens these receptors bind are not known. The sample taken for sequencing was naive CXCR3+ CD8+ T cells from blood. Subset denoted: CD45RO-CCR7+CD27+CD95- naive CD8+ T cells expressing CXCR3 (TNR3+). The receptors stem from a human donor in good health. Some clones in this sample may be carry-over from other donors' samples.

The J gene is TRBJ1-1, the V gene TRBV2; TCRdb outputs TRBD1, but without DNA this stays unchecked. Germline CDR1 reads SNHLY; CDR2 reads FYNNEI. The CDR3 has 15 residues. The CDR3: CASASSTGKESEAFF.

This chain uses TRBV7-2 with TRBJ1-1. CDR1 SGHTA and CDR2 FQGNSA come from the germline V gene. This CDR3 contains 12 residues. CDR3 residues: CASSPVNSEAFF.

V and J are TRBV4-1 and TRBJ2-1; there is no DNA to check the TCRdb D call of TRBD2. CDR1 and CDR2 (germline): MGHRA, YSYEKL. This CDR3 has 17 residues. CDR3 region: CASSGLAGYSSYNEQFF.

This chain uses TRBV28 with TRBJ2-1; TCRdb indicates TRBD2, and absent DNA this call remains unverified. This CDR3 is 14 amino acids long. Germline assignment: CDR1 MDHEN and CDR2 SYDVKM. The CDR3 loop reads CASRGLNDVDEQLF.

The V and J genes are TRBV3-1 and TRBJ2-2. The CDR3 covers 13 residues. The germline CDR1 and CDR2 sequences are LGHDT and YNNKEL (reference sequence). The CDR3 loop reads CASSQALGGELFF. Together with reference TRBV3-1 and TRBJ2-2, the CDR3 gives the full variable domain: DTAVSQTPKYLVTQMGNDKSIKCEQNLGHDTMYWYKQDSKKFLKIMFSYNNKELIINETVPNRFSPKSPDKAHLNLHINSLELGDSAVYFCASSQALGGELFFGEGSRLTVL.

The chain links TRBV20-1 to TRBJ2-3; TCRdb's D gene call, TRBD1, goes unchecked for lack of DNA. CDR1 DFQATT and CDR2 SNEGSKA come from the germline V gene (reference sequence). This CDR3 has 13 residues. The CDR3 is CSARQGSTDTQYF.

CDR3 region: CACKVGTEAFF. The chain employs TRBV7-2 and TRBJ1-1. CDR3 length: 11 amino acids. Germline CDR1 is SGHTA and CDR2 is FQGNSA.

The chain uses TRBV28 and TRBJ2-3; the TRBD1 assignment by TCRdb is unverifiable without DNA. The CDR3 has 14 residues. CDR1 and CDR2 (germline): MDHEN, SYDVKM. The CDR3 sequence: CASSYGQDTDTQYF.

The rearrangement links TRBV7-3 to TRBJ2-1; the D call from TCRdb, TRBD2, cannot be confirmed without DNA. The CDR3 runs to 15 residues. The germline V gene has CDR1 SGHTA and CDR2 FQGTGA. The CDR3: CASSLIAASYNEQFF. Complete variable domain (other parts from reference TRBV7-3 and TRBJ2-1): GAGVSQTPSNKVTEKGKYVELRCDPISGHTALYWYRQSLGQGPEFLIYFQGTGAADDSGLPNDRFFAVRPEGSVSTLKIQRTERGDSAVYLCASSLIAASYNEQFFGPGTRLTVL.

This chain uses TRBV27 with TRBJ1-1. Germline CDR1 reads MNHEY; CDR2 reads SMNVEV (reference sequence). The CDR3 loop spans 17 amino acids. The CDR3 region is CASSLNKPTLGNTEAFF.

CDR3: CASETGQAGRQETQYF. The chain combines TRBV7-9 with TRBJ2-5; with no DNA, the TCRdb D assignment of TRBD2 cannot be verified. This CDR3 contains 16 residues. Germline V lookup: CDR1 SEHNR, CDR2 FQNEAQ (reference sequence). The variable domain in full, completed from reference TRBV7-9 and TRBJ2-5, reads DTGVSQNPRHKITKRGQNVTFRCDPISEHNRLYWYRQTLGQGPEFLTYFQNEAQLEKSRLLSDRFSAERPKGSFSTLEIQRTEQGDSAMYLCASETGQAGRQETQYFGPGTRLLVL.

The rearrangement links TRBV7-6 to TRBJ2-3; as DNA is missing, the TRBD2 call by TCRdb cannot be tested. The germline gives CDR1 SGHVS, CDR2 FNYEAQ. The CDR3 has 17 residues. The CDR3 is CASSTRTSGGVVDTQYF.

The chain combines TRBV5-5 with TRBJ2-7; TCRdb proposes TRBD1, but this gene call is untestable without DNA. Germline lookup yields CDR1 SGHKS and CDR2 YYEKEE (reference sequence). The CDR3 consists of 14 residues. This chain's CDR3 is CASSPGSGGYEQYF.

The J gene is TRBJ1-2, the V gene TRBV5-1; TCRdb's D call of TRBD1 is untestable without DNA. CDR1 and CDR2 from the germline V gene are SGHRS and YFSETQ. This CDR3 has 14 amino acids. CDR3 loop: CASSLFPGGDGYTF.

V is TRBV6-5 and J is TRBJ2-1; TCRdb's assignment of TRBD2 cannot be checked, as there is no DNA. The CDR3 is 14 amino acids. The germline V gene encodes CDR1 MNHEY and CDR2 SVGAGI. The CDR3 sequence is CASSYGGEVGEQFF.

The V gene is TRBV10-3, the J gene TRBJ1-2. Germline CDR1 ENHRY, CDR2 SYGVKD. The CDR3 is made up of 14 amino acids. CDR3 in amino acids: CAISESAANYGYTF.

This chain links TRBV5-1 with TRBJ2-1. The germline V gene encodes CDR1 SGHRS and CDR2 YFSETQ. The CDR3 has 15 residues. The chain's CDR3 is CASSFARDGRNEQFF.

The chain recombines TRBV7-2 with TRBJ2-7; TCRdb outputs TRBD2, but without DNA this stays unchecked. The CDR3 is 19 amino acids. Germline CDR1 and CDR2: SGHTA and FQGNSA. CDR3 sequence: CASSFRSFSVAGVSYEQYF.

The CDR3 loop reads CASSETVMNTEAFF. The V and J genes are TRBV28 and TRBJ1-1; TCRdb's D gene call, TRBD1, goes unchecked for lack of DNA. Germline CDR1 reads MDHEN; CDR2 reads SYDVKM. This CDR3 is 14 amino acids long.

The chain uses TRBV29-1 and TRBJ1-2; with no DNA, the TCRdb D assignment of TRBD1 cannot be verified. The CDR3 totals 14 residues. The germline CDR1 and CDR2 sequences are SQVTM and ANQGSEA. CDR3 residues: CSVEGSGGGYGYTF.

The chain combines TRBV6-5 with TRBJ1-2; lacking DNA, the TRBD1 call made by TCRdb goes unchecked. The germline V gene has CDR1 MNHEY and CDR2 SVGAGI. This CDR3 is built from 14 residues. The CDR3 spells CASSYGGRDYGYTF.

This sequence joins TRBV3-1 and TRBJ1-5. CDR1 and CDR2 from the germline V gene are LGHDT and YNNKEL (reference sequence). This CDR3 region has 17 residues. The CDR3 sequence is CASSPKYPSGANQPQHF.

The chain uses TRBV7-2 and TRBJ2-4; TCRdb lists TRBD2, though no DNA is available to test this call. The CDR3 covers 17 residues. Germline lookup yields CDR1 SGHTA and CDR2 FQGNSA. The CDR3 loop reads CASSFPSGKTIQNIQYF.

This sequence joins TRBV6-4 and TRBJ2-3; TCRdb returns TRBD1, unconfirmable since there is no DNA. CDR3 size: 14 residues. The germline CDR1 and CDR2 sequences are MRHNA and SNTAGT. The CDR3: CASSPTGEGDTQYF.

The chain carries TRBV28 and TRBJ2-7; the TRBD2 assignment by TCRdb is unverifiable without DNA. The germline V gene encodes CDR1 MDHEN and CDR2 SYDVKM. CDR3 length: 14 amino acids. Here the CDR3 reads CASSLSSGSYEQYF. Based on the CDR3 plus reference TRBV28 and TRBJ2-7, the full variable domain is DVKVTQSSRYLVKRTGEKVFLECVQDMDHENMFWYRQDPGLGLRLIYFSYDVKMKEKGDIPEGYSVSREKKERFSLILESASTNQTSMYLCASSLSSGSYEQYFGPGTRLTVT.

The chain employs TRBV18 and TRBJ2-5; the TCRdb call, TRBD2, lacks DNA for checking. Germline CDR1 and CDR2: KGHSH and LQKENI. CDR3 length: 14 amino acids. The CDR3 sequence is CASSPGTSVETQYF.

This rearrangement joins TRBV23-1 to TRBJ2-7; the D call from TCRdb, TRBD1, cannot be confirmed without DNA. TRBV23-1 is recorded as an ORF, its role being uncertain. This CDR3 has 14 amino acids. The CDR3 is CASSVPPWSYEQYF.

The chain uses TRBV7-9 and TRBJ1-6; TCRdb designates TRBD1, a call that cannot be tested without DNA. CDR1 is SEHNR and CDR2 is FQNEAQ in the germline V gene (reference sequence). This CDR3 is 13 amino acids long. CDR3 protein: CASSRDYNSPLHF.

This rearrangement joins TRBV6-6 to TRBJ2-3; checking the TCRdb D call of TRBD2 is not possible without DNA. The CDR3 covers 15 residues. Germline CDR1 MNHNY, CDR2 SVGAGI (reference sequence). The CDR3 loop reads CASSEEGPRFFTQYF.

This chain uses TRBV28 with TRBJ2-1; TCRdb proposes TRBD2, but this gene call is untestable without DNA. Germline CDR1 is MDHEN and CDR2 is SYDVKM. The CDR3 runs to 16 residues. This CDR3 is CASSSFRTSRHNEQFF.